This T cell receptor beta chain was sequenced in a study of cytomegalovirus exposure and HLA in healthy donors. The PCR ran on 60 Vbeta and 13 Jbeta primers. Clones were sequenced by immunoSEQ multiplex PCR, and TCRdb holds only the in-frame ones, with some missing. This repertoire includes over 100,000 clones. Notes on the study in general: Association with HLA alleles at 0.05 false discovery rate was found for around 17,000 TCR beta sequences in a later analysis. It was reportedly the case that the classifier diagnosed cytomegalovirus status with high specificity and sensitivity. Roughly uniform depth of sequencing across donors was assumed in presence/absence analyses.

Notes on this clone: The target antigen is unknown.

With V trimmed by 1 base and J by 5 bases, 9 bases remained unmatched. CDR3 length: 15 amino acids. The germline CDR1 and CDR2 sequences are GTSNPN and SVGIG (reference sequence). The clonotype was recovered from a man aged 25 to 40 in good health and CMV-seronegative. The sample taken for sequencing was PBMCs. J is TRBJ2-5 and V is TRBV30, with TRBD1 matching over 8 bases. The CDR3 region has the DNA TGTGCCTGGAGTGCTGGAACGACAGGGGCGGAGACCCAGTACTTC. Translated, it gives CAWSAGTTGAETQYF.